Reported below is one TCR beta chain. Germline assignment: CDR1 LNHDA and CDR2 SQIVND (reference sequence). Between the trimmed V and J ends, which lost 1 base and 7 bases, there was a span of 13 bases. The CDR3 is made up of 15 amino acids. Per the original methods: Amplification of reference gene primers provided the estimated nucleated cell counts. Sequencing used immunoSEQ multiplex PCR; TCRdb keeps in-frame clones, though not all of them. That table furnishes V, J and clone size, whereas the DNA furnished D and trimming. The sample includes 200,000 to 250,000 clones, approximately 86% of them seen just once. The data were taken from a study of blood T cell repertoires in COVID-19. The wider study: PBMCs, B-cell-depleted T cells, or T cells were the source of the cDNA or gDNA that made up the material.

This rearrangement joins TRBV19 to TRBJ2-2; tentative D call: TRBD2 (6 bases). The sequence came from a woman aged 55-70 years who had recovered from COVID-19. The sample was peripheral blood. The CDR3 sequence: CASSIAAGQGGELFF. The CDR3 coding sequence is TGTGCCAGTAGTATAGCCGCGGGGCAGGGCGGGGAGCTGTTTTTT.